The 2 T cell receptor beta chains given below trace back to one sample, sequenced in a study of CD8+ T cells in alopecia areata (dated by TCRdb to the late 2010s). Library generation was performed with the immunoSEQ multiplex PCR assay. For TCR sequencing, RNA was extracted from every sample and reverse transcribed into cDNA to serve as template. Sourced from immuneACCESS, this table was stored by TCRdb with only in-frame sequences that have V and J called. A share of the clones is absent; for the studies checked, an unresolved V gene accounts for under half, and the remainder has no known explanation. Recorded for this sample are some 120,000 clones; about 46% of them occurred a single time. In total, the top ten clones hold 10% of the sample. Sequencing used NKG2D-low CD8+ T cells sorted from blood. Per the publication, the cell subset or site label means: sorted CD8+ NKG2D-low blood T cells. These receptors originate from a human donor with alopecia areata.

The CDR3 nucleotides are TGTGCCAGCAGCACCCAAGGGGAGCAGTACTTC. Protein: CASSTQGEQYF. The chain couples TRBV27 to TRBJ2-7; D is unclear. The CDR3 is made up of 11 amino acids. V was pared by 6 bases and J by 7 bases, with 10 bases between. The germline CDR1 and CDR2 sequences are MNHEY and SMNVEV (reference sequence).

The CDR3, as DNA: TGTGCCAGCAGCACCCGGGGAAGCCTCACAGATACGCAGTATTTT. Translating it yields CASSTRGSLTDTQYF. The chain has TRBV11-2 and TRBJ2-3; possibly TRBD2 for D (5 bases). Germline V gives CDR1 SGHAT, CDR2 FQNNGV. The length of the CDR3 is 15 residues. Trimming removed 5 bases from V and 2 bases from J, with 14 bases in between.